Below, 27 T cell receptor beta chains from the same sample are listed, as sequenced in a study of cytomegalovirus exposure and HLA in healthy donors. The table came from immunoSEQ multiplex PCR; TCRdb's copy has only in-frame clones and leaves some out. Of 300,000 to 400,000 clones in the sample, about nine tenths were seen once. Sequenced material: PBMCs. Every receptor here comes from a woman younger than 35 in good health and CMV-seronegative.

The chain is built from TRBV30 and TRBJ1-1, with D hard to call. V was shortened by 0 bases and J by 1 base, with 6 bases between the two germline ends. The CDR3 runs to 13 residues. Germline lookup yields CDR1 GTSNPN and CDR2 SVGIG (reference sequence). The DNA of the CDR3 is TGTGCCTGGAGTGTATTCGGGAACACTGAAGCTTTCTTT. This codes for CAWSVFGNTEAFF.

The V call is TRBV13, the J call TRBJ1-2, with D maybe TRBD1 (5 bases). The CDR3 contains 14 residues. Germline CDR1 PRHDT, CDR2 FYEKMQ (reference sequence). V gave up 4 bases and J gave up 7 bases, with 16 bases separating them. CDR3 in amino acids: CASSSTGTASGYTF. CDR3 DNA sequence: TGTGCCAGCAGCTCTACCGGGACTGCCTCTGGCTACACCTTC.

The V and J genes are TRBV2 and TRBJ1-2; TRBD1 is a possible D gene (5 bases). The CDR3 has 15 amino acids. Trimming took off 5 bases at V and 0 bases at J, with 13 bases between the two ends. Germline CDR1 and CDR2: SNHLY and FYNNEI. The CDR3 DNA reads as TGTGCCAGCAGTAAGATACAGGAACCTAACTATGGCTACACCTTC. Its translation: CASSKIQEPNYGYTF.

This clone came up once. The CDR3 protein is CASSNGQGMTEAFF. Written as DNA, the CDR3 is TGCGCCAGCAGCAATGGACAGGGGATGACTGAAGCTTTCTTT. The rearrangement links TRBV5-1 to TRBJ1-1; 9 bases map to TRBD1. V trimming: 4 bases; J trimming: 5 bases; junction bases outside the gene matches: 6. The length of the CDR3 is 14 residues. Per germline, CDR1 SGHRS and CDR2 YFSETQ.

The rearrangement uses TRBV6-5 and TRBJ2-7, with TRBD2 matching over 13 bases. V was pared by 0 bases and J by 5 bases, with 1 base of the junction left unmatched. There are 15 residues in the CDR3. Per germline, CDR1 MNHEY and CDR2 SVGAGI. The CDR3 region is CASSYSTSGGHEQYF. Written as DNA, the CDR3 is TGTGCCAGCAGTTACTCGACTAGCGGGGGGCACGAGCAGTACTTC.

The chain joins TRBV30 to TRBJ1-1; 8 nucleotides agree with TRBD1. Trimming cost V 4 bases and J 4 bases; bases outside gene matches: 8. Per the germline V gene, CDR1 is GTSNPN and CDR2 is SVGIG (reference sequence). This CDR3 is built from 14 residues. The CDR3 here is CAWTDGGTGTEAFF. CDR3 nucleotides: TGTGCCTGGACTGATGGAGGGACAGGCACTGAAGCTTTCTTT.

The gene calls are TRBV2 and TRBJ1-4; tentatively, D is TRBD1 (6 bases). V gave up 5 bases and J gave up 1 base, with 11 bases separating them. Looked up from germline, CDR1 is SNHLY and CDR2 is FYNNEI. The CDR3 has 15 amino acids. The CDR3 sequence: CASSSGQLTNEKLFF. The CDR3 bases are TGTGCCAGCAGTTCGGGACAACTAACTAATGAAAAACTGTTTTTT.

The genes are TRBV7-3 and TRBJ2-1, with TRBD2 as a possible D gene (6 bases). The CDR3 length is 16 residues. Trimming stripped 3 bases from V and 9 bases from J, with 21 bases between. Germline values: CDR1 SGHTA, CDR2 FQGTGA. CDR3 sequence: CASSFTGTGPMIEQFF. The CDR3 nucleotides read TGTGCCAGCAGCTTTACCGGGACTGGGCCTATGATTGAGCAGTTCTTC.

The chain joins TRBV15 to TRBJ2-1; tentatively, D is TRBD1 (7 bases). CDR1 LNHNV and CDR2 YYDKDF come from the germline V gene (reference sequence). The V end lost 5 bases, the J end lost 7 bases, and 15 bases lay between the germline ends. CDR3 length: 14 residues. The CDR3 DNA sequence: TGTGCCACCAGCGCAGACAGGGCGGGAAATGAGCAGTTCTTC. Protein: CATSADRAGNEQFF.

Only one count was recorded for this clone. This chain connects TRBV5-6 to TRBJ2-5, with TRBD1 matching 7 bases. Per germline, CDR1 SGHDT and CDR2 YYEEEE. The CDR3 runs to 14 residues. After removal of 0 bases from V and 2 bases from J, the junction contained 1 base not matched to a gene. The CDR3 loop reads CASSLVGQQETQYF. The CDR3 DNA reads TGTGCCAGCAGCTTGGTGGGACAGCAAGAGACCCAGTACTTC. The whole variable domain, filled in from reference TRBV5-6 and TRBJ2-5, reads DAGVTQSPTHLIKTRGQQVTLRCSPKSGHDTVSWYQQALGQGPQFIFQYYEEEERQRGNFPDRFSGHQFPNYSSELNVNALLLGDSALYLCASSLVGQQETQYFGPGTRLLVL.

CDR3 bases: TGTGCCAGCAGTAACACAGGAGCCTATAATTCACCCCTCCACTTT. This sequence encodes CASSNTGAYNSPLHF. The J gene is TRBJ1-6, the V gene TRBV6-1; maybe TRBD1 (5 bases). V lost 5 bases to trimming and J lost 2 bases, with 10 bases between them. Germline loops: CDR1 MNHNS, CDR2 SASEGT. The CDR3 runs 15 residues.

The chain carries TRBV6-6 and TRBJ1-1; TRBD1 is a possible D gene (5 bases). The germline V and J ends were trimmed by 9 bases and 0 bases, with 11 bases remaining between them. Germline V gives CDR1 MNHNY, CDR2 SVGAGI (reference sequence). The CDR3 has 13 amino acids. The CDR3 loop reads CASTGDMNTEAFF. The CDR3 DNA reads as TGTGCCAGTACAGGAGATATGAACACTGAAGCTTTCTTT.

The chain is built from TRBV2 and TRBJ2-5, with D perhaps matching TRBD1 (8 bases). The CDR3 contains 14 residues. V lost 6 bases and J 4 bases, leaving 15 bases between the germline ends. Germline V gene sequence: CDR1 SNHLY, CDR2 FYNNEI. This CDR3 reads CASSDRGGSETQYF. The CDR3 DNA reads as TGTGCCAGCAGCGACAGGGGAGGGTCAGAGACCCAGTACTTC.

V usage is TRBV28 and J usage is TRBJ1-5, with TRBD1 as a possible D gene (5 bases). Germline V gene lookup returns CDR1 MDHEN and CDR2 SYDVKM. The V and J ends lost 4 bases and 11 bases respectively, with 21 bases between them. The CDR3 length is 15 residues. CDR3 protein: CASSSPSGHFQAQHF. The DNA of the CDR3 is TGTGCCAGCAGTTCACCCTCAGGACACTTTCAAGCCCAGCATTTT.

V is TRBV5-1 and J is TRBJ1-1; 7 bases line up with TRBD1. The V and J ends lost 6 bases and 2 bases, in that order; junction bases with no gene match: 13. The CDR3 is made up of 16 amino acids. CDR1 and CDR2 from the germline V gene are SGHRS and YFSETQ. The CDR3 nucleotides read TGCGCCAGCACCAGGGGGATTAAGACAGCAAACACTGAAGCTTTCTTT. Amino acids: CASTRGIKTANTEAFF.

The V and J genes are TRBV14 and TRBJ2-7; D remains ambiguous. The CDR3 extends over 16 amino acids. Trimming took 4 bases from V and 3 from J, leaving 19 bases between them. From germline, CDR1 is SGHDN and CDR2 FVKESK. CDR3 region: CASSPDSVPLSYEQYF. CDR3 DNA sequence: TGTGCCAGCAGCCCAGACTCGGTCCCCCTTAGCTACGAGCAGTACTTC. Complete variable domain (other parts from reference TRBV14 and TRBJ2-7): EAGVTQFPSHSVIEKGQTVTLRCDPISGHDNLYWYRRVMGKEIKFLLHFVKESKQDESGMPNNRFLAERTGGTYSTLKVQPAELEDSGVYFCASSPDSVPLSYEQYFGPGTRLTVT.

The rearrangement links TRBV5-8 to TRBJ2-7, with D possibly TRBD1 on 5 matching bases. This CDR3 is built from 14 residues. The germline CDR1 and CDR2 sequences are SGHTS and YDEGEE. V was pared by 1 base and J by 5 bases, with 13 bases between. The CDR3 nucleotides are TGTGCCAGCAGCTTGCTTCTACAGGTTGACGAGCAGTACTTC. Protein: CASSLLLQVDEQYF.

This clone was recorded only once. The rearrangement joins TRBV7-2 to TRBJ2-7, with D perhaps matching TRBD2 (6 bases). The germline V and J ends were trimmed by 5 bases and 2 bases, with 16 bases remaining between them. The CDR3 has 15 amino acids. The germline V gene has CDR1 SGHTA and CDR2 FQGNSA. The CDR3 region is CASSVQGTGTYEQYF. The CDR3 coding sequence is TGTGCCAGCAGCGTTCAAGGGACTGGGACCTACGAGCAGTACTTC.

The chain links TRBV2 to TRBJ2-7; perhaps TRBD1 as D (6 bases). This CDR3 has 14 amino acids. V was pared by 8 bases and J by 2 bases, with 16 bases between. CDR1 and CDR2 from the germline V gene are SNHLY and FYNNEI. This CDR3 is CASQDQGYAYEQYF. The CDR3 region has the DNA TGTGCCAGCCAAGATCAGGGGTACGCCTACGAGCAGTACTTC.

The chain has TRBV13 and TRBJ2-2; a possible D gene is TRBD1 (5 bases). Trimming removed 0 bases from V and 2 bases from J, with 10 bases in between. The germline V gene encodes CDR1 PRHDT and CDR2 FYEKMQ (reference sequence). The length of the CDR3 is 16 residues. Written as DNA, the CDR3 is TGTGCCAGCAGCTTAGGACAGGCCCCTAACACCGGGGAGCTGTTTTTT. Protein sequence: CASSLGQAPNTGELFF.

This rearrangement joins TRBV19 to TRBJ1-2, with 7 positions matching TRBD1. Germline CDR1 reads LNHDA; CDR2 reads SQIVND (reference sequence). V dropped 7 bases and J dropped 0; count of bases not matched to a gene: 11. The CDR3 runs 16 residues. The CDR3 reads CASTPDRARTNYGYTF. The CDR3 DNA reads as TGTGCCAGTACCCCCGACAGGGCGCGTACTAACTATGGCTACACCTTC. The full variable domain, its missing parts supplied by reference TRBV19 and TRBJ1-2, is DGGITQSPKYLFRKEGQNVTLSCEQNLNHDAMYWYRQDPGQGLRLIYYSQIVNDFQKGDIAEGYSVSREKKESFPLTVTSAQKNPTAFYLCASTPDRARTNYGYTFGSGTRLTVV.

This chain joins TRBV15 and TRBJ1-2, with D uncertain. This CDR3 contains 13 residues. CDR1 and CDR2 from the germline V gene are LNHNV and YYDKDF (reference sequence). The V gene lost 0 bases and the J gene lost 4 bases, with 6 bases spanning the gap. CDR3: CATSRDTVYGYTF. The CDR3 bases are TGTGCCACCAGCAGAGATACGGTCTATGGCTACACCTTC.

The chain carries TRBV9 and TRBJ2-1; 9 nucleotides match TRBD2. The CDR3 loop spans 14 amino acids. Germline CDR1 reads SGDLS; CDR2 reads YYNGEE. J gave up 6 bases and V 4 bases, and 5 bases lay outside the gene matches. The CDR3 sequence: CASSSSGTVNEQFF. The CDR3 DNA sequence: TGTGCCAGCAGCTCTAGCGGGACTGTCAATGAGCAGTTCTTC.

This rearrangement joins TRBV5-4 to TRBJ2-5, with a possible D match to TRBD1 (5 bases). V was shortened by 0 bases and J by 7 bases, with 13 bases between the two germline ends. The CDR3 consists of 14 residues. From germline, CDR1 is SGHNT and CDR2 YYREEE (reference sequence). CDR3 coding DNA: TGTGCCAGCAGCTTGGCCAGGGTGGCTGTGACCCAGTACTTC. Translation gives CASSLARVAVTQYF.

For this clone: This sample includes further DNA sequences coding for the same CDR3. The chain joins TRBV4-2 to TRBJ2-5; 9 nucleotides agree with TRBD2. The CDR3 length is 16 residues. V trimming: 0 bases; J trimming: 2 bases; junction bases outside the gene matches: 4. Germline CDR1 is LGHNA and CDR2 is YNFKEQ. The CDR3: CASSQDGAGGQETQYF. Written as DNA, the CDR3 is TGTGCCAGCAGCCAAGACGGGGCGGGGGGGCAAGAGACCCAGTACTTC.

The chain recombines TRBV30 with TRBJ2-3, with 9 bases that match TRBD2. Germline V lookup: CDR1 GTSNPN, CDR2 SVGIG (reference sequence). This CDR3 spans 14 amino acids. J was trimmed by 4 bases and V by 1 base; bases with no gene match: 3. DNA of the CDR3: TGTGCCTGGAGTGGCTCTAGCGGGGCAGATACGCAGTATTTT. Protein: CAWSGSSGADTQYF.

The chain links TRBV13 to TRBJ2-2; TRBD2 might be the D (6 bases). Trimming took 2 bases from V and 4 from J, leaving 14 bases between them. The CDR3 has 16 residues. CDR1 is PRHDT and CDR2 is FYEKMQ in the germline V gene (reference sequence). The CDR3 protein is CASSLQRGGGTGELFF. The CDR3 DNA sequence: TGTGCCAGCAGCTTACAGAGGGGAGGAGGCACCGGGGAGCTGTTTTTT.